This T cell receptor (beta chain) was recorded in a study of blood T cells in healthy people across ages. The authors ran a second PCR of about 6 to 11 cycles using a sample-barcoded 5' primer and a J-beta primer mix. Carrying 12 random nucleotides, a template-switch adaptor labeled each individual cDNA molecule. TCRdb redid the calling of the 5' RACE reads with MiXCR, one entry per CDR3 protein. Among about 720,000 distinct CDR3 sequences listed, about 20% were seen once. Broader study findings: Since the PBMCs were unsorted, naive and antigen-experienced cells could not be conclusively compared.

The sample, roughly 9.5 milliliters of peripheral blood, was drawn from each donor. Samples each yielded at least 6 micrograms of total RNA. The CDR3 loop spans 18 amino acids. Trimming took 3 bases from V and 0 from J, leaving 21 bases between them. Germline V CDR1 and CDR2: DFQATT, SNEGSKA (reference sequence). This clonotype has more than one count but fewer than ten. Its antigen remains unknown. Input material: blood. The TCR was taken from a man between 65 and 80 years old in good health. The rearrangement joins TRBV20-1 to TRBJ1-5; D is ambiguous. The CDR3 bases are TGCAGTGCTAGTGATTTACGACGAAGAGGGAGTAGCAATCAGCCCCAGCATTTT. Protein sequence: CSASDLRRRGSSNQPQHF.